The 3 T cell receptor beta chains reported below all come from one sample, sequenced in a study of T cells after yellow fever vaccination. One entry per CDR3 protein, called by TCRdb with MiXCR from the 5' RACE reads. The sample has approximately 330,000 distinct CDR3 sequences, over 4% seen once. Sequenced here: PBMCs, sampled 5 days after the yellow fever booster vaccination. All receptors come from a man aged 18 to 29 who received the YFV17D yellow fever vaccine.

The chain uses TRBV20-1 and TRBJ2-1, with 12 bases lining up with TRBD2. Germline CDR1 and CDR2: DFQATT and SNEGSKA (reference sequence). CDR3 size: 15 residues. V gave up 0 bases and J gave up 9 bases; unmatched junction bases: 6. The CDR3 loop reads CSARDVLAGGPEQFF. The CDR3 bases are TGCAGTGCTAGAGATGTACTAGCGGGGGGTCCTGAGCAGTTCTTC.

This chain uses TRBV20-1 with TRBJ1-2, with 7 bases lining up with TRBD1. Germline-derived CDR1 and CDR2 are DFQATT and SNEGSKA (reference sequence). V lost 5 bases to trimming and J lost 6 bases; unmatched junction nucleotides: 12. CDR3 length: 14 residues. CDR3 in DNA: TGCAGTGCTGCCAAGAGGAGGGGGCAAAATGGCTACACCTTC. Its protein product is CSAAKRRGQNGYTF.

The J gene is TRBJ1-1, the V gene TRBV10-3, with a possible D match to TRBD1 (6 bases). With 7 bases removed from V and 4 bases from J, the gap between germline ends came to 19 bases. CDR3 size: 15 residues. CDR1 ENHRY and CDR2 SYGVKD come from the germline V gene. CDR3 sequence reads: CAIMGGAGAVTEAFF. The CDR3 DNA is TGTGCCATCATGGGGGGGGCAGGGGCGGTCACTGAAGCTTTCTTT.